This T cell receptor (beta chain) was sequenced in a study of Ad26.COV2.S vaccination and SARS-CoV-2 variants. Study background: Donor had been placed in the Ad26.COV2.S arm of the COV1001 trial. General study findings and limits: Assessments of TCR breadth and depth may have underestimated the total T cell responses. Vaccinated individuals (as opposed to placebo recipients) had higher spike-specific TCR breadth.

Produced via immunoSEQ multiplex PCR; TCRdb's table is partial and in-frame only. The sample contains 350,000 to 400,000 clones, about 88% of which appear only once. Treatment in this sample: around 19 received Ad26.COV2.S at low or high dose, single or two shots; 5 received placebo; per-sample allocation not given. Day 63 after the first injection of vaccine or placebo was the sampling time. The study used a vaccine consisting of an Ad26 vector that expressed Wuhan-strain SARS-CoV-2 spike. The V gene's germline CDR1 is KGHDR and CDR2 SFDVKD. The CDR3 runs 16 residues. The trim removed 8 bases at V and 8 bases at J, leaving 15 bases unmatched. A remark on this clone: Its antigen is as yet unknown.

The source is a person aged 18-60 years who received the Ad26.COV2.S COVID-19 vaccine or a placebo. The starting material was peripheral blood, obtained in a trial of Ad26.COV2.S vaccine versus placebo. The chain couples TRBV24-1 to TRBJ2-3; 10 bases fit TRBD2. CDR3 coding DNA: TGTGCCACCACACCTGAGGGTAGCGGGGGGCCTACTACGCAGTATTTT. The encoded protein is CATTPEGSGGPTTQYF.